This TCR beta chain was captured in a study of blood T cell repertoires in COVID-19. Study-level information: The origin of the acute and convalescent COVID-19 samples was the United States, Italy and Spain. The analysed material was cDNA or gDNA that came from T cells, B-cell-depleted T cells, or PBMCs.

This clone appeared once. In the original processing: Reference gene primer amplification in the assay estimated nucleated cell counts. Libraries were prepared by immunoSEQ multiplex PCR; TCRdb keeps only in-frame clonotypes and omits some of them. From that table come the V and J calls and clone size; the DNA was used to work out D and trimming. The data contain about 300,000 clones, 89% of them singletons. With V trimmed by 4 bases and J by 6 bases, 3 bases remained unmatched. The CDR3 consists of 13 residues. Germline lookup yields CDR1 LNHDA and CDR2 SQIVND (reference sequence). The receptor comes from a man between 18 and 35 years old who had recovered from COVID-19. Sequences were obtained from peripheral blood. The chain couples TRBV19 to TRBJ2-5, with 9 bases fitting TRBD1. The CDR3 DNA reads as TGTGCCAGTAGTACACAGGGGGCGAAGACCCAGTACTTC. This sequence encodes CASSTQGAKTQYF. The full variable domain, with the rest looked up from reference TRBV19 and TRBJ2-5, is DGGITQSPKYLFRKEGQNVTLSCEQNLNHDAMYWYRQDPGQGLRLIYYSQIVNDFQKGDIAEGYSVSREKKESFPLTVTSAQKNPTAFYLCASSTQGAKTQYFGPGTRLLVL.